This T cell receptor (beta chain) stems from a study of blood T cell repertoires in COVID-19. Across the study: Both acute and convalescent COVID-19 samples were obtained from the United States, Italy and Spain. Nucleic acid was either cDNA or gDNA, and it came from T cells, B-cell-depleted T cells, or PBMCs.

CDR1 is SGHRS, CDR2 YFSETQ, per germline. The CDR3 loop spans 13 amino acids. Between the trimmed V and J ends, which lost 0 bases and 1 base, there was a span of 4 bases. In the source study's methods: Nucleated cell counts were estimated from reference gene primer amplification. Only in-frame clones appear in the TCRdb table, and some are missing; sequencing was by immunoSEQ multiplex PCR. The V and J calls and clone size were taken over from that table, and D and trimming were inferred from the DNA. The sample lists 96,000 or so clones; more than 70% were seen once. The genes are TRBV5-1 and TRBJ1-1; no clear D gene. The receptor comes from a woman aged 80 or older with acute or convalescent COVID-19. Sequenced material: peripheral blood. DNA for the CDR3: TGCGCCAGCAGCTTGGTGCGGAACACTGAAGCTTTCTTT. Translation gives CASSLVRNTEAFF.